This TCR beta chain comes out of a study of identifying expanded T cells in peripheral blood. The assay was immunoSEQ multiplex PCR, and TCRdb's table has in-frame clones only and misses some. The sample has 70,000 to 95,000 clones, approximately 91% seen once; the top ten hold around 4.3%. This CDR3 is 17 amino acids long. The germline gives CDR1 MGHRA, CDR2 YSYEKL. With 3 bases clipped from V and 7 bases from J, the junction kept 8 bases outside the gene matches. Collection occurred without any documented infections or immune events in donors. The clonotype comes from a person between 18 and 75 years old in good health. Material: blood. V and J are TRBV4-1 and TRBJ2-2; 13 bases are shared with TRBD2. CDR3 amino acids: CASSQRTSGSHDGELFF. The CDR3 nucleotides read TGCGCCAGCAGCCAGCGGACTAGCGGGAGTCATGACGGGGAGCTGTTTTTT.